The next 6 T cell receptor beta chains were all read from a single sample in a study of cytomegalovirus exposure and HLA in healthy donors. 13 Jbeta primers and 60 Vbeta primers were used for the PCR. The table came from immunoSEQ multiplex PCR; TCRdb's copy has only in-frame clones and leaves some out. The sample has some 72,000 clones. The sequenced material came from PBMCs. These TCRs come from a man in his forties in good health and CMV-seronegative.

DNA for the CDR3: TGTGCCAGTAGATGGGCAGGGGATCAGCCCCAGCATTTT. This codes for CASRWAGDQPQHF. The chain recombines TRBV19 with TRBJ1-5; tentatively, D is TRBD1 (6 bases). V dropped 6 bases and J dropped 5 bases, with 11 bases sitting between them. Germline CDR1 is LNHDA and CDR2 is SQIVND (reference sequence). CDR3 length: 13 residues.

The chain employs TRBV10-3 and TRBJ2-3; 8 bases agree with TRBD1. Trimming took 3 bases from V and 6 from J; bases not matched to a gene: 8. The V gene's germline CDR1 is ENHRY and CDR2 SYGVKD. CDR3 length: 15 residues. The CDR3 DNA is TGTGCCATCAGTGAAGGGCAGGGGGCGTACGATACGCAGTATTTT. Its protein is CAISEGQGAYDTQYF.

The chain carries TRBV13 and TRBJ2-7, with TRBD2 matching 8 bases. The CDR3 sequence is 14 residues long. V lost 4 bases to trimming and J lost 0 bases; unmatched junction nucleotides: 2. CDR1 PRHDT and CDR2 FYEKMQ come from the germline V gene (reference sequence). The DNA of the CDR3 is TGTGCCAGCAGCTCCACTAGCGGCTCCTACGAGCAGTACTTC. Translating it yields CASSSTSGSYEQYF.

This chain joins TRBV5-1 and TRBJ2-7, with 9 bases lining up with TRBD1. The CDR3 runs to 14 residues. J was trimmed by 4 bases and V by 0 bases; bases with no gene match: 2. Looked up from germline, CDR1 is SGHRS and CDR2 is YFSETQ. The DNA of the CDR3 is TGCGCCAGCAGCTTGGATGGACAGGGGTACGAGCAGTACTTC. It is translated as CASSLDGQGYEQYF. The full variable domain, with the rest looked up from reference TRBV5-1 and TRBJ2-7, is KAGVTQTPRYLIKTRGQQVTLSCSPISGHRSVSWYQQTPGQGLQFLFEYFSETQRNKGNFPGRFSGRQFSNSRSEMNVSTLELGDSALYLCASSLDGQGYEQYFGPGTRLTVT.

Points on this clone: The conserved final phenylalanine or tryptophan is absent from the CDR3, which likely points to a read error. This chain joins TRBV5-6 and TRBJ1-2; no clear D. Germline CDR1 SGHDT, CDR2 YYEEEE. V gave up 1 base and J gave up 0 bases, with 13 bases separating them. The CDR3 sequence is 16 residues long. As DNA, the CDR3 is TGTGCCAGCAGCTTGCCCGGAAAAGAGACTAACTATGGCTACACCCTC. The encoded protein is CASSLPGKETNYGYTL.

J is TRBJ2-7 and V is TRBV28; TRBD1 matches at 7 bases. Germline CDR1 reads MDHEN; CDR2 reads SYDVKM. CDR3 size: 15 residues. V gave up 6 bases and J gave up 7 bases; unmatched junction bases: 15. For the CDR3, the DNA is TGTGCCAGCAGCTTACCAGGGGGTTTGGGGCAGGAGCAGTACTTC. Amino acid sequence: CASSLPGGLGQEQYF.